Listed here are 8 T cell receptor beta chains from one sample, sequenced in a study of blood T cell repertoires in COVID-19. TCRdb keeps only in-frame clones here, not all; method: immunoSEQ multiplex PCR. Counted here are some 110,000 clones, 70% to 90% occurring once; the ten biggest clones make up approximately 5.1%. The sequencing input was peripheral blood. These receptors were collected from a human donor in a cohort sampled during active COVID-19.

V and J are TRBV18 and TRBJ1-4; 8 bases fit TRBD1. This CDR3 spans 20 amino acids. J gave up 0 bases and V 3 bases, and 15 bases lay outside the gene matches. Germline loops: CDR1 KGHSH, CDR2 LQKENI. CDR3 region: CASSPWTGTGGNPTNEKLFF. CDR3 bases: TGTGCCAGCTCACCGTGGACCGGGACAGGTGGGAACCCAACTAATGAAAAACTGTTTTTT.

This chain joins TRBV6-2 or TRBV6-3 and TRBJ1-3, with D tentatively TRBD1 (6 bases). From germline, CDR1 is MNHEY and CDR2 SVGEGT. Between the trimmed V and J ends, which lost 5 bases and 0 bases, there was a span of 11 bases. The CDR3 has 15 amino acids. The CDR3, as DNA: TGTGCCAGCAGTCCGGACAGAGCCTCTGGAAACACCATATATTTT. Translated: CASSPDRASGNTIYF.

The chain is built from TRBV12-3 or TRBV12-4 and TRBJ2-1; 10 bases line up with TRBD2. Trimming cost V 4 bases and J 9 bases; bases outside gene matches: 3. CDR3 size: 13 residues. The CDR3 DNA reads TGTGCCAGCAGTTCACTAGCGGGAAGTGAGCAGTTCTTC. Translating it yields CASSSLAGSEQFF.

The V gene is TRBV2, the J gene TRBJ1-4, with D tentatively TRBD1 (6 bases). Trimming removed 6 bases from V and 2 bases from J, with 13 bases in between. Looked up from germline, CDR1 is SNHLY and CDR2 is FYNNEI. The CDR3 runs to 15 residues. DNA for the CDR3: TGTGCCAGCAGGCCCGAGGGGGGGACTAATGAAAAACTGTTTTTT. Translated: CASRPEGGTNEKLFF.

In nucleotides, the CDR3 is TGTGCCACTAAGTTGAGCGGGGCTGTTTGGGAGCAGTACTTC. Translation: CATKLSGAVWEQYF. The chain joins TRBV21-1 to TRBJ2-7; the D call of TRBD2 is as the table states it, not checked on the DNA. TRBV21-1 is described as a pseudogene. The CDR3 spans 14 residues.

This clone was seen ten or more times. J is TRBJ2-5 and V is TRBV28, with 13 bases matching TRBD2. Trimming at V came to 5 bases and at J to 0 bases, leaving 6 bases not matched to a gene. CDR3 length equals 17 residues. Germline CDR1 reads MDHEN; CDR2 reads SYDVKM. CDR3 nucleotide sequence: TGTGCCAGCAGTCCAGGACTAGCGGGGGTGTACCAAGAGACCCAGTACTTC. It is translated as CASSPGLAGVYQETQYF.

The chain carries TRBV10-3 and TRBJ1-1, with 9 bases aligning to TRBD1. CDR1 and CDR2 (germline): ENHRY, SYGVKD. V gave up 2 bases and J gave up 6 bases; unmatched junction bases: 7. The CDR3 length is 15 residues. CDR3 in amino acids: CAISEPDRGKAEAFF. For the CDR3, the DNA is TGTGCCATCAGTGAGCCGGACAGGGGCAAAGCTGAAGCTTTCTTT.

The CDR3 bases are TGTGCCAGCAGGCAGAGGACAGGGGCCTCCTACGAGCAGTACTTC. Its protein is CASRQRTGASYEQYF. The chain joins TRBV28 to TRBJ2-7; TRBD1 agrees at 9 bases. CDR1 MDHEN and CDR2 SYDVKM come from the germline V gene. CDR3 length: 15 residues. V was pared by 6 bases and J by 0 bases, with 6 bases of the junction left unmatched. Drawing the rest from reference TRBV28 and TRBJ2-7, the complete variable domain is DVKVTQSSRYLVKRTGEKVFLECVQDMDHENMFWYRQDPGLGLRLIYFSYDVKMKEKGDIPEGYSVSREKKERFSLILESASTNQTSMYLCASRQRTGASYEQYFGPGTRLTVT.